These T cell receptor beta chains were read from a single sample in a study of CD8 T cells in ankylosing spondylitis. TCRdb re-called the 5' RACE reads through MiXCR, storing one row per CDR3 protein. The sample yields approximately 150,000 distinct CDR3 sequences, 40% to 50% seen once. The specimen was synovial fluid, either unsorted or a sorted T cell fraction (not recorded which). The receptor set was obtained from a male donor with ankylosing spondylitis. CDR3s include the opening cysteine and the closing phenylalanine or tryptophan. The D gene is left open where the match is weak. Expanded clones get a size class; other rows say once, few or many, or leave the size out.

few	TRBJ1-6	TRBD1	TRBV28	CASSLSGGPFPLHF	TGTGCCAGCAGTTTGTCAGGGGGCCCTTTCCCCCTCCACTTT
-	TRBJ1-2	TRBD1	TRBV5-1	CASHRGPYGYTF	TGCGCCAGCCACAGGGGGCCCTATGGCTACACCTTC
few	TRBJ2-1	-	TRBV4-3	CASSQGGVGPTYNEQFF	TGCGCCAGCAGCCAAGGCGGGGTGGGACCGACATACAATGAGCAGTTCTTC
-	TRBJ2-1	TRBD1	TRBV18	CASSPQQGASNEQFF	TGTGCCAGCTCACCGCAACAGGGGGCAAGCAATGAGCAGTTCTTC
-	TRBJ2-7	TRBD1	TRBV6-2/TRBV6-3	CASSITGAYEQYF	TGTGCCAGCAGCATAACAGGGGCCTACGAGCAGTACTTC
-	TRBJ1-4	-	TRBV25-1	CASSEGPKIPTNEKLFF	TGTGCCAGCAGTGAAGGACCGAAAATACCAACTAATGAAAAACTGTTTTTT
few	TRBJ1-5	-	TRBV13	CASSLGGGGNQPQHF	TGTGCCAGCAGCTTAGGCGGGGGGGGCAATCAGCCCCAGCATTTT
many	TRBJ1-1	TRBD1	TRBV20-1	CSARGQGVTEAFF	TGCAGTGCTAGAGGACAGGGTGTGACTGAAGCTTTCTTT
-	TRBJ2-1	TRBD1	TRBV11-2	CASSLVATGGQSSYNEQFF	TGTGCCAGCAGCTTAGTGGCGACAGGGGGTCAAAGCTCCTACAATGAGCAGTTCTTC
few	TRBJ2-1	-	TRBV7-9	CASSPKGGSSYNEQFF	TGTGCCAGCAGCCCCAAGGGGGGCAGCTCCTACAATGAGCAGTTCTTC
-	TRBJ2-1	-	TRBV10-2	CASSESRVFSYNEQFF	TGCGCCAGCAGTGAATCACGGGTTTTTTCCTACAATGAGCAGTTCTTC
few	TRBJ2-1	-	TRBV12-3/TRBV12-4	CASSRPFGDPPRNEQFF	TGTGCCAGCAGTCGCCCTTTTGGCGACCCGCCGAGGAATGAGCAGTTCTTC
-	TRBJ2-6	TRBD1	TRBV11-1	CASSLGWGQRFSGANVLTF	TGTGCCAGCAGCTTAGGATGGGGACAGCGATTCTCTGGGGCCAACGTCCTGACTTTC
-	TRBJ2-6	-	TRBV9	CASSVYSGANVLTF	TGTGCCAGCAGTGTCTACTCTGGGGCCAACGTCCTGACTTTC
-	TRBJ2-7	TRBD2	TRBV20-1	CSARVSTSETYEQYF	TGCAGTGCTAGAGTTTCAACTAGCGAGACCTACGAGCAGTACTTC
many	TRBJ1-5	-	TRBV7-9	CASSLEGLNQPQHF	TGTGCCAGCAGCTTAGAGGGCCTCAATCAGCCCCAGCATTTT
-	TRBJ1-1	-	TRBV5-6	CASGLPLGKAFF	TGTGCCAGCGGCTTGCCCTTGGGTAAAGCTTTCTTT
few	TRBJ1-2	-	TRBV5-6	CASSFAVGGYGYTF	TGTGCCAGCAGCTTTGCAGTTGGAGGCTATGGCTACACCTTC
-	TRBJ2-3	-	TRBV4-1	CASSPWGSEQYF	TGCGCCAGCAGCCCCTGGGGGTCGGAGCAGTATTTT
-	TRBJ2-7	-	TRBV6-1	CASRFGYSSYEQYF	TGTGCCAGCAGGTTTGGGTACAGTTCCTACGAGCAGTACTTC
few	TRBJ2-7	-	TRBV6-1	CASSELWGRYEQYF	TGTGCCAGCAGTGAGTTATGGGGGAGGTACGAGCAGTACTTC
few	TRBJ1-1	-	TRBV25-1	CASSKWVNTEAFF	TGTGCCAGCAGTAAATGGGTGAACACTGAAGCTTTCTTT
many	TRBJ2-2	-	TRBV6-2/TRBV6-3	CASSYLEDTGELFF	TGTGCCAGCAGTTATTTAGAGGACACCGGGGAGCTGTTTTTT
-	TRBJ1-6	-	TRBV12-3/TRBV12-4	CASSLDTSSYNSPLHF	TGTGCCAGCAGTTTAGACACGAGCTCCTATAATTCACCCCTCCACTTT
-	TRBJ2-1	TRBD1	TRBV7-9	CASSFRQGASNEQFF	TGTGCCAGCAGCTTCCGACAGGGGGCCAGTAATGAGCAGTTCTTC
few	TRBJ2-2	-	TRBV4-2	CASSHLSTGELFF	TGTGCCAGCAGCCACCTTAGCACCGGGGAGCTGTTTTTT
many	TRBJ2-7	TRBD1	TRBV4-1	CASSPSGTGVYEQYF	TGCGCCAGCAGCCCATCAGGGACAGGGGTCTACGAGCAGTACTTC
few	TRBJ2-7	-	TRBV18	CASSPFPGTLFDEQYF	TGTGCCAGCTCACCATTCCCGGGAACTTTATTCGACGAGCAGTACTTC
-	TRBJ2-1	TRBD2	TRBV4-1	CASSQDRAGDLHGEQFF	TGCGCCAGCAGCCAAGATCGAGCGGGGGACCTCCATGGTGAGCAGTTCTTC
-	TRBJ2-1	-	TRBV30	CAWSDTGGEQFF	TGTGCCTGGAGTGACACCGGCGGTGAGCAGTTCTTC
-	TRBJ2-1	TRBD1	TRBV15	CATSRDVAGGIYNEQFF	TGTGCCACCAGCAGAGATGTCGCAGGGGGCATCTACAATGAGCAGTTCTTC
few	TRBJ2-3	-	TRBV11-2	CASSPQLTHTDTQYF	TGTGCCAGCAGCCCTCAACTAACCCATACAGATACGCAGTATTTT
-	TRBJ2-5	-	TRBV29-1	CSATLTGTQETQYF	TGCAGCGCTACCCTAACAGGGACCCAAGAGACCCAGTACTTC
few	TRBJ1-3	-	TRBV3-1	CASSQDRPRSGPRSTIYF	TGTGCCAGCAGCCAAGATCGCCCCAGATCGGGCCCGAGGAGCACCATATATTTT
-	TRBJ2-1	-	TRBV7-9	CASSSLLNEQFF	TGTGCCAGCAGCTCGCTACTCAATGAGCAGTTCTTC
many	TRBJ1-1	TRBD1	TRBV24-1	CATSQDRGTEAFF	TGTGCCACCAGTCAGGACAGGGGCACTGAAGCTTTCTTT
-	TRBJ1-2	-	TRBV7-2	CASSLASIHGYTF	TGTGCCAGCAGCTTAGCCAGTATCCATGGCTACACCTTC
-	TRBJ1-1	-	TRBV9	CASSLTGTSNTEAFF	TGTGCCAGCAGCCTGACCGGGACGTCAAACACTGAAGCTTTCTTT
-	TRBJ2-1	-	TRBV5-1	CASREPWGTVFF	TGCGCCAGCAGGGAACCCTGGGGGACCGTTTTCTTC